Listed here are 15 T cell receptor beta chains from one sample, sequenced in a study of control samples from healthy donors and cancer patients. Assay used: immunoSEQ multiplex PCR; TCRdb lists only in-frame clones, some missing. The profile shows some 120,000 clones, roughly 87% of them singletons. Source material: blood. Receptor source: a man aged 40-50 years in good health.

This clone is a singleton in its sample. This chain uses TRBV6-5 with TRBJ1-2, with a possible D match to TRBD1 (5 bases). V was clipped by 0 bases and J by 4 bases, with 15 bases between them. Germline V gene data show CDR1 as MNHEY and CDR2 as SVGAGI. The CDR3 sequence is 16 residues long. CDR3 bases: TGTGCCAGCAGTTACTCAGTGATTCTTGGGGCCTATGGCTACACCTTC. Translated, it gives CASSYSVILGAYGYTF.

The chain joins TRBV19 to TRBJ2-7; 9 bases fit TRBD2. Germline CDR1 and CDR2: LNHDA and SQIVND (reference sequence). The CDR3 runs 14 residues. The V segment lost 3 bases and the J segment 3 bases; nucleotides outside the gene matches: 3. The CDR3 DNA follows: TGTGCCAGTAGTATTAGCGGGGGCTTCTACGAGCAGTACTTC. It codes for CASSISGGFYEQYF.

The chain joins TRBV10-2 to TRBJ2-5; maybe TRBD1 (5 bases). Germline V gene data show CDR1 as WSHSY and CDR2 as SAAADI. Trimming stripped 5 bases from V and 5 bases from J, with 15 bases between. CDR3 size: 14 residues. CDR3 protein: CASSMDTARETQYF. The DNA of the CDR3 is TGCGCCAGCAGTATGGACACCGCTCGGGAGACCCAGTACTTC.

The chain links TRBV2 to TRBJ2-5, with 8 bases matching TRBD2. This CDR3 has 15 amino acids. The J segment lost 2 bases and the V segment lost 6 bases, leaving 8 bases of the junction unmatched. In germline, CDR1 is SNHLY, CDR2 FYNNEI. CDR3 in amino acids: CASRIRGGKQETQYF. In DNA, the CDR3 is TGTGCCAGCAGGATCCGGGGGGGGAAGCAAGAGACCCAGTACTTC.

This chain joins TRBV30 and TRBJ2-6, with D unclear. The germline V gene encodes CDR1 GTSNPN and CDR2 SVGIG (reference sequence). V was trimmed by 7 bases and J by 0 bases, leaving 10 bases between them. CDR3 length: 14 amino acids. CDR3 nucleotides: TGTGCCTTTACCCACGACTCTGGGGCCAACGTCCTGACTTTC. Translation: CAFTHDSGANVLTF.

The V call is TRBV5-6, the J call TRBJ1-2; no definite D call. The germline V and J ends were trimmed by 4 bases and 2 bases, with 9 bases remaining between them. Germline lookup yields CDR1 SGHDT and CDR2 YYEEEE. The CDR3 runs 13 residues. CDR3 sequence (DNA): TGTGCCAGCAGCCAGGTCAGAAACTATGGCTACACCTTC. Its protein is CASSQVRNYGYTF.

The chain combines TRBV18 with TRBJ1-1; maybe TRBD1 (5 bases). Looked up from germline, CDR1 is KGHSH and CDR2 is LQKENI. CDR3 length: 14 residues. V lost 4 bases to trimming and J lost 1 base, with 10 bases between them. The CDR3 bases are TGTGCCAGCTCACAAGGGACGGGGAACACTGAAGCTTTCTTT. This translates into CASSQGTGNTEAFF.

This chain joins TRBV5-1 and TRBJ2-7; D remains unclear. With 2 bases removed from V and 5 bases from J, the gap between germline ends came to 5 bases. Germline V CDR1 and CDR2: SGHRS, YFSETQ. CDR3 length equals 11 residues. The CDR3 protein is CASSLGNEQYF. The DNA for the CDR3 is TGCGCCAGCAGCTTAGGTAACGAGCAGTACTTC.

The rearrangement joins TRBV4-1 to TRBJ1-5; D call uncertain. Germline values: CDR1 MGHRA, CDR2 YSYEKL. The CDR3 covers 14 residues. The ends were cut back, 0 bases at V and 1 base at J, with 4 bases in the middle. Here the CDR3 reads CASSQDGSNQPQHF. The CDR3 DNA sequence: TGCGCCAGCAGCCAAGATGGAAGCAATCAGCCCCAGCATTTT.

There are a few counts of this clone. The V and J genes are TRBV29-1 and TRBJ1-3, with no clear D. V gave up 6 bases and J gave up 4 bases, with 7 bases separating them. Germline V gives CDR1 SQVTM, CDR2 ANQGSEA. The CDR3 length is 11 residues. In DNA form, the CDR3 reads TGCAGCGTGGGGTACGGAAACACCATATATTTT. It encodes CSVGYGNTIYF.

V usage is TRBV7-9 and J usage is TRBJ2-3; D might be TRBD1 or TRBD2, each matching 6 bases. V gave up 0 bases and J gave up 7 bases, with 23 bases separating them. The V gene's germline CDR1 is SEHNR and CDR2 FQNEAQ (reference sequence). The CDR3 covers 18 residues. The CDR3 is CASSLAGGLLSTGNTQYF. As DNA, the CDR3 is TGTGCCAGCAGCTTAGCGGGGGGCCTCTTGAGTACCGGTAATACGCAGTATTTT.

This chain joins TRBV25-1 and TRBJ1-3; D is uncertain. The V gene lost 4 bases and the J gene lost 3 bases, with 7 bases spanning the gap. The germline V gene has CDR1 MGHDK and CDR2 SYGVNS. The CDR3 runs to 13 residues. CDR3 sequence: CASSAMGGNTIYF. The DNA of the CDR3 is TGTGCCAGCAGTGCGATGGGTGGAAACACCATATATTTT.

On this clone itself: Lacking the conserved final phenylalanine or tryptophan, this CDR3 likely reflects a read error. Because the CDR3's place on the DNA is in doubt, the DNA is left out and the CDR3 is given as listed by TCRdb. The genes are TRBV5-6 and TRBJ2-7; the table's D call, TRBD1, was not checked against the DNA. The CDR3 region is 13 residues in length, termini included. Germline lookup yields CDR1 SGHDT and CDR2 YYEEEE. The CDR3 region is CASSLVGTGGLGG.

This chain links TRBV6-1 with TRBJ1-6; TRBD1 might be the D (6 bases). V lost 2 bases, J lost 6 bases, and 17 bases lay in between. There are 17 residues in the CDR3. Germline assignment: CDR1 MNHNS and CDR2 SASEGT. CDR3 sequence: CASSEKIGTYTNSPLHF. The CDR3 coding sequence is TGTGCCAGCAGTGAAAAGATCGGGACATATACTAATTCACCCCTCCACTTT.

This clone was counted only a few times. The V and J genes are TRBV12-3 or TRBV12-4 and TRBJ1-3; D is possibly TRBD1 (6 bases). This CDR3 is 13 amino acids long. V lost 8 bases and J lost 8, with 16 bases in between. CDR3 amino acids: CASSWGARDTIYF. The CDR3 DNA is TGTGCCAGCTCGTGGGGGGCGCGGGACACCATATATTTT.